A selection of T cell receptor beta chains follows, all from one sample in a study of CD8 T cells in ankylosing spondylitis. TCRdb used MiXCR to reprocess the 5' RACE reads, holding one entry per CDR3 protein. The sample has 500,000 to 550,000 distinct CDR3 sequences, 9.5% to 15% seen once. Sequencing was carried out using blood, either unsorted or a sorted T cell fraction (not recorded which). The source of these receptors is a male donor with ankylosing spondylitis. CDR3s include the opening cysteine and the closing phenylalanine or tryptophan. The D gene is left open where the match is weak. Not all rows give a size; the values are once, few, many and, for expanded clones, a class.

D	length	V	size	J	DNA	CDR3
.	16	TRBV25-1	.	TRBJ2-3	TGTGCCAGCAGTGAACTGGGTAGCGGCTACACAGATACGCAGTATTTT	CASSELGSGYTDTQYF
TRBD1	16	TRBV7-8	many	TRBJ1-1	TGTGCCAGCAGCACCCGGGACAGGGGTTCGAACACTGAAGCTTTCTTT	CASSTRDRGSNTEAFF
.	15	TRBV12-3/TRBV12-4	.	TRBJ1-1	TGTGCCAGCACCCGTTTGGGGGCGATGGGGACTGAAGCTTTCTTT	CASTRLGAMGTEAFF
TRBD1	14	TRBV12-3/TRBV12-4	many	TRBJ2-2	TGTGCCAGCAGTAAGACAGGGGGTACCGGGGAGCTGTTTTTT	CASSKTGGTGELFF
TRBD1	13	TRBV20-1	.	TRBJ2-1	TGCAGTGCTAGAGGGCGACAGGGGCAAAGTCAGTTCTTC	CSARGRQGQSQFF
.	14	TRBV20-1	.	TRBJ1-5	TGCAGTGCTAGAGAAGGGTCCTGGGATCAGCCCCAGCATTTT	CSAREGSWDQPQHF
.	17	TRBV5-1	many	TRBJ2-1	TGCGCCAGCAGCCTGCTGTCGGGACTGCCCTCCTACAATGAGCAGTTCTTC	CASSLLSGLPSYNEQFF
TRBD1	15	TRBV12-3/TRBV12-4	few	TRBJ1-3	TGTGCCAGCAAAAGACAGGGCAACTCTGGAAACACCATATATTTT	CASKRQGNSGNTIYF
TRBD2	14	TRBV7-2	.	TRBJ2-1	TGTGCCAGCAGCCTGCGGACTAGTTTGCATGAGCAGTTCTTC	CASSLRTSLHEQFF
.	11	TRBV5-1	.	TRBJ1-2	TGCGCCAGCAGCTTGGACAGCCCCCCCACCTTC	CASSLDSPPTF
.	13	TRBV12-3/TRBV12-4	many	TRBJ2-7	TGTGCCAGCAGTCGACAGGAATCCTACGAGCAGTACTTC	CASSRQESYEQYF
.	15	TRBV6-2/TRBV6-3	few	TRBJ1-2	TGTGCCAGCAGTTACGCACAACTCTCTAACTATGGCTACACCTTC	CASSYAQLSNYGYTF
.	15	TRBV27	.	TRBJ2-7	TGTGCCAGCAGTTTTACGGGACTCGATTCCTACGAGCAGTACTTC	CASSFTGLDSYEQYF
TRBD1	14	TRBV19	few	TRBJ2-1	TGTGCCAGTAGCTTCACAGGGGCGGGCAATGAGCAGTTCTTC	CASSFTGAGNEQFF
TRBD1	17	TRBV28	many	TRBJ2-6	TGTGCCAGCAGATCAACACAGGGGTTGGCTGGGGCCAACGTCCTGACTTTC	CASRSTQGLAGANVLTF
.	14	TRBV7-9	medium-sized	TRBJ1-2	TGTGCCAGCAGCCACCGGGACACAGACTATGGCTACACCTTC	CASSHRDTDYGYTF
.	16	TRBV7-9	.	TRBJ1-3	TGTGCCAGCAGCCCTTTGGCCCCTAATACGGGAAACACCATATATTTT	CASSPLAPNTGNTIYF
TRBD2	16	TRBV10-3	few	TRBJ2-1	TGTGCCATCAGTGGGACTAGCGGGAGCGGTTGGGATGAGCAGTTCTTC	CAISGTSGSGWDEQFF
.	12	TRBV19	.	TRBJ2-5	TGTGCCAGTAGTTTGACCGCGGGACCCCAGTACTTC	CASSLTAGPQYF
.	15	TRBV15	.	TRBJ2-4	TGTGCCACCAGCAGAGAGGGTCGGACAGAGGACATTCAGTACTTC	CATSREGRTEDIQYF
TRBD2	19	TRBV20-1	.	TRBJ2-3	TGCAGTGCTAGAGATTCTTGGGCCGGGACTAGCGGAGTAGGGGATACGCAGTATTTT	CSARDSWAGTSGVGDTQYF
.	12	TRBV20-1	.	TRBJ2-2	TGCAGTGCTAGCCCAGTGACCGGGGAGCTGTTTTTT	CSASPVTGELFF
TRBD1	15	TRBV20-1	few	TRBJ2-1	TGCAGTGCCACCCCCCGGGACAGGGTGGGGAATGAGCAGTTCTTC	CSATPRDRVGNEQFF
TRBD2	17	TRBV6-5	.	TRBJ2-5	TGTGCCAGCAGTTTTGGGCCTAGCGGGAGCCGGGCGGCGACCCAGTACTTC	CASSFGPSGSRAATQYF
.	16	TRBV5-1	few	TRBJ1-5	TGCGCCAGCAGCTTGGATGGCAGGTTCAGCAATCAGCCCCAGCATTTT	CASSLDGRFSNQPQHF
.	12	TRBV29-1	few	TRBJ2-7	TGCAGCGTTGTCCCAGCCGGCTACGAGCAGTACTTC	CSVVPAGYEQYF
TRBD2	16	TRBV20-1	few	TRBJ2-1	TGCAGTGCTAGAGCGACGCGGCGGGAGACTTACAATGAGCAGTTCTTC	CSARATRRETYNEQFF
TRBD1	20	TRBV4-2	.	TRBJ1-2	TGTGCCAGCAGCCAGAGCAACCGGCCGACAGGGCGAAAAGCTAACTATGGCTACACCTTC	CASSQSNRPTGRKANYGYTF
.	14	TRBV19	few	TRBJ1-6	TGTGCCACTTCTGGGACGGCTGATAATTCACCCCTCCACTTT	CATSGTADNSPLHF
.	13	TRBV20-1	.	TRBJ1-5	TGCAGTGCCCGAAGGGGGGCGAATCAGCCCCAGCATTTT	CSARRGANQPQHF
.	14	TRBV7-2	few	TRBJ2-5	TGTGCCAGCAGCGATTTCCGGGGGCGGGAGACCCAGTACTTC	CASSDFRGRETQYF
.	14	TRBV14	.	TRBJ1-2	TGTGCCAGCAGCCAAGCCGGTTTTCAGATCGGCTACACCTTC	CASSQAGFQIGYTF
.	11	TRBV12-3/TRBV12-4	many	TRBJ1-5	TGTGCCAGCAGTTCAAGCCAGCCCCAGCATTTT	CASSSSQPQHF
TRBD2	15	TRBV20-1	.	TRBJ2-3	TGCAGTGCTTCCGGGACTAGCGGGAGGTCAGATACGCAGTATTTT	CSASGTSGRSDTQYF
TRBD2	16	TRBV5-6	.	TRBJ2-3	TGTGCCAGCAGCTTGGGGACTAGAACCGCTACAGATACGCAGTATTTT	CASSLGTRTATDTQYF
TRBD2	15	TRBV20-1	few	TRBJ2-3	TGCAGTGCCCGGGTGATAGCGGGAGAACCAGATACGCAGTATTTT	CSARVIAGEPDTQYF
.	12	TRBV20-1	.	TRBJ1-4	TGCAGTGCGAGAGCCGATAATGAAAAACTGTTTTTT	CSARADNEKLFF
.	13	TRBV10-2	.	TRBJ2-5	TGCGCCAGCAGGGGCCCAGCAAAAGAGACCCAGTACTTC	CASRGPAKETQYF
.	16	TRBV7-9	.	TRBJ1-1	TGTGCCAGCAGCTTGGACAGCTGGGAGTCCCACACTGAAGCTTTCTTT	CASSLDSWESHTEAFF
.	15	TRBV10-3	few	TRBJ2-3	TGTGCCATCAGTGAGTCGGGGTCTAGCACAGATACGCAGTATTTT	CAISESGSSTDTQYF
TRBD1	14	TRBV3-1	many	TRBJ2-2	TGTGCCAGCAGCCGGGGGACAGGGGTCGGGGAGCTGTTTTTT	CASSRGTGVGELFF
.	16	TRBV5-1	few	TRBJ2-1	TGCGCCAGCAGCTCCAGGGCTGGGAGCTCCTACAATGAGCAGTTCTTC	CASSSRAGSSYNEQFF
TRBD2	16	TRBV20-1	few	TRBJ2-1	TGCAGTGCCGGAGGACTAGCGGGATTATCTCTAGGCGAGCAGTTCTTC	CSAGGLAGLSLGEQFF
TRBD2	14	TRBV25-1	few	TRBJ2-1	TGTGCCAGCAGTGAATCCCCTACGGGGGGTGAGCAGTTCTTC	CASSESPTGGEQFF
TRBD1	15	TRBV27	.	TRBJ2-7	TGTGCCAGCGCCCGGTCAAGGGACAGGGCCTACGAGCAGTACTTC	CASARSRDRAYEQYF
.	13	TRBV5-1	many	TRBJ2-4	TGCGCCAGCAGCCTAGACGGCCAAAACATTCAGTACTTC	CASSLDGQNIQYF